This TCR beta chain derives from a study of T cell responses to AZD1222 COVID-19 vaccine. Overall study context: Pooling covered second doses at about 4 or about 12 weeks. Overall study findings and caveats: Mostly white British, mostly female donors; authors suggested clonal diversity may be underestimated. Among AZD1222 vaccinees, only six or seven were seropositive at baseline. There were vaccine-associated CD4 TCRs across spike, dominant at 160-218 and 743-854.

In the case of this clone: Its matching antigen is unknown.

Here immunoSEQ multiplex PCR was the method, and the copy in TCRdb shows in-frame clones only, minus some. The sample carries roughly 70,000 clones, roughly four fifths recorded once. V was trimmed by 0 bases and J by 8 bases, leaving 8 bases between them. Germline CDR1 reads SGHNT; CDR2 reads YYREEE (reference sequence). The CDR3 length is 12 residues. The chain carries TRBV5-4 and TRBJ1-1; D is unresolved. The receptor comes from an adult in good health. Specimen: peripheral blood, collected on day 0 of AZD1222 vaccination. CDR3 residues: CASSLEVGEAFF. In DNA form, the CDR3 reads TGTGCCAGCAGCTTGGAGGTTGGGGAAGCTTTCTTT.